A single sample gave rise to the 17 T cell receptor beta chains below, sequenced in a study of tumor and adjacent non-tumor tissue in lung cancer. This sample's RNA came from whole unsorted tissue. The normal lung tissue was taken more than 3 cm from the tumor edge. The library came from three nested PCR rounds adapted from ARM-PCR protocols. TCRdb itself ran the multiplex PCR reads through MiXCR, one entry per CDR3 protein. The sample carries some 100,000 distinct CDR3 sequences, under 65% recorded once. The specimen was distant non-tumor lung tissue. Source of these receptors: a man between 60 and 70 years old with non-small cell lung cancer.

As for this clonotype: A much larger clone differs from this one at a single base, so this may be a read error. The CDR3 region has the DNA TGTGCCAGCAGCACCACCCCGGAGGGCCAGCCCCAGCATTTT. It translates to CASSTTPEGQPQHF. The chain couples TRBV7-8 to TRBJ1-5; D is unresolved. V was shortened by 5 bases and J by 7 bases, with 15 bases between the two germline ends. Germline CDR1 is SGHVS and CDR2 is FQNEAQ. This CDR3 comprises 14 residues.

A remark on this clonotype: This may be a read error, as it is one base from a much larger clone. The chain employs TRBV12-3 or TRBV12-4 and TRBJ2-4; tentatively, D is TRBD1 (6 bases). The CDR3 consists of 14 residues. CDR3 amino acids: CASSFGTSKDIQYF. The CDR3 coding sequence is TGTGCCAGCAGTTTCGGGACATCCAAAGACATTCAGTACTTC.

This chain uses TRBV11-3 with TRBJ2-3, with 8 bases identical to TRBD1. The V gene end was trimmed by 10 bases and the J gene end by 4 bases; junction bases not matched to a gene: 16. The germline CDR1 and CDR2 sequences are SGHNT and YENEEA. The CDR3 consists of 16 residues. The CDR3: CANIINDRGGADTQYF. In DNA, the CDR3 is TGTGCCAACATCATAAACGACAGGGGAGGCGCAGATACGCAGTATTTT. Based on the CDR3 plus reference TRBV11-3 and TRBJ2-3, the full variable domain is EAGVVQSPRYKIIEKKQPVAFWCNPISGHNTLYWYLQNLGQGPELLIRYENEEAVDDSQLPKDRFSAERLKGVDSTLKIQPAELGDSAVYLCANIINDRGGADTQYFGPGTRLTVL.

With respect to this clonotype: A read error may produce the germline difference seen at one junction end. The chain has TRBV7-9 and TRBJ1-1; no clear D gene. Germline V CDR1 and CDR2: SEHNR, FQNEAQ (reference sequence). The CDR3 totals 14 residues. The CDR3 protein is CASNLREGNTEAFF. CDR3 bases: TGTGCCAGCAACTTACGGGAGGGGAACACTGAAGCTTTCTTT.

The table lists this clonotype with many counts. The V call is TRBV6-1, the J call TRBJ1-4; perhaps TRBD1 as D (5 bases). Germline CDR1 is MNHNS and CDR2 is SASEGT. This CDR3 region has 13 residues. Trimming took 3 bases from V and 16 from J, leaving 18 bases between them. CDR3 in amino acids: CASSDDSRRMQFF. CDR3 nucleotide sequence: TGTGCCAGCAGTGACGACAGTCGAAGGATGCAGTTTTTT.

This clonotype was detected ten times or more. J is TRBJ1-6 and V is TRBV6-1; TRBD1 might be the D (5 bases). The CDR3 loop spans 14 amino acids. V was clipped by 8 bases and J by 9 bases, with 17 bases between them. The germline gives CDR1 MNHNS, CDR2 SASEGT. The CDR3 protein is CASQQRGKSSPLHF. The CDR3 DNA reads as TGTGCCAGCCAACAGCGGGGGAAAAGTTCACCCCTCCACTTT.

This rearrangement joins TRBV6-5 to TRBJ2-5, with D perhaps TRBD2 (7 bases). This CDR3 has 16 residues. The V and J ends lost 7 bases and 2 bases respectively, with 20 bases between them. CDR1 is MNHEY and CDR2 is SVGAGI in the germline V gene. The CDR3: CASTQGWGGWQETQYF. The CDR3 region has the DNA TGTGCCAGCACCCAGGGGTGGGGGGGTTGGCAAGAGACCCAGTACTTC.

As to this clonotype: A junction boundary mismatches the germline segment, possibly from a read error. The rearrangement links TRBV6-1 to TRBJ1-6; D is possibly TRBD1 (5 bases). The CDR3 loop spans 12 amino acids. The V gene's germline CDR1 is MNHNS and CDR2 SASEGT. The CDR3 here is CASSIGDGLLHF. In nucleotides, the CDR3 is TGTGCCAGCTCAATAGGGGATGGACTCCTCCACTTC.

Remarks on this clonotype: A much larger clone lies a single base off, so this may be a read error. The CDR3: CASSLCEQYF. In DNA form, the CDR3 reads TGTGCCAGCAGTCTCTGCGAGCAGTACTTC. The chain joins TRBV12-3 or TRBV12-4 to TRBJ2-7, with D unclear. V was pared by 5 bases and J by 6 bases, with 5 bases between. This CDR3 has 10 amino acids.

Of note for this clonotype: This clone may be a read error of a much larger clone one base away. The chain has TRBV5-5 and TRBJ1-3; 8 bases line up with TRBD1. CDR1 is SGHKS, CDR2 YYEKEE, per germline (reference sequence). The CDR3 is made up of 14 amino acids. Losses at the gene ends were 4 bases for V and 8 bases for J; bases not matched to a gene: 8. CDR3 nucleotides: TGTGCCAGCAGCGACAGACAGGGGTTGCACACCATATATTTT. Residues: CASSDRQGLHTIYF.

This clonotype was observed many times. V and J are TRBV12-3 or TRBV12-4 and TRBJ1-2; D might be TRBD1 (6 bases). This CDR3 has 15 amino acids. V shed 6 bases and J shed 0 bases, with 14 bases lying between them. In DNA, the CDR3 is TGTGCCAGCAGGAAGGCAGGGACAACTAACTATGGCTACACCTTC. Protein: CASRKAGTTNYGYTF.

Concerning this clonotype: The junction departs from germline at one end; a sequencing error may be responsible. The chain joins TRBV6-5 to TRBJ1-1; 7 bases match TRBD1. The length of the CDR3 is 18 residues. The germline V gene has CDR1 MNHEY and CDR2 SVGAGI. CDR3 DNA: TGTGTCAGCAGTTCACCACTAGGACAGGCGGGAGGGGGCACTGAAGTTTTCTTT. It encodes CVSSSPLGQAGGGTEVFF.

The chain couples TRBV20-1 to TRBJ1-5; unclear D gene. The V end lost 4 bases, the J end lost 0 bases, and 16 bases lay between the germline ends. CDR1 is DFQATT, CDR2 SNEGSKA, per germline (reference sequence). The CDR3 contains 16 residues. CDR3 in amino acids: CSATTGSLGSNQPQHF. In nucleotides, the CDR3 is TGCAGTGCTACAACGGGGAGCTTAGGTAGCAATCAGCCCCAGCATTTT.

Note on this clonotype: Lacking the conserved final phenylalanine or tryptophan, this CDR3 likely reflects a read error. The V and J genes are TRBV7-8 and TRBJ2-1, with 7 bases that match TRBD2. The CDR3 sequence is 15 residues long. Germline lookup yields CDR1 SGHVS and CDR2 FQNEAQ. Losses at the gene ends were 5 bases for V and 9 bases for J; bases not matched to a gene: 13. The CDR3: CASSNSGSWRSEQFS. The CDR3 region has the DNA TGTGCCAGCAGCAATAGCGGGTCCTGGAGAAGTGAGCAGTTCTCC.

Comments on this clonotype: Just one base apart from a much larger clone, this may be a read error. V is TRBV28 and J is TRBJ2-2, with 7 positions matching TRBD2. V lost 6 bases, J lost 9 bases, and 13 bases stayed unmatched. This CDR3 is built from 15 residues. Germline CDR1 MDHEN, CDR2 SYDVKM. CDR3 sequence (DNA): TGTGCCAGCAGCACCTGGGGGGGTGATGGCAGGGAGCTGTTTTTT. Its protein product is CASSTWGGDGRELFF.

This clonotype was seen a few times. This may be a read error: a much more frequent sequence differs by one nucleotide. The chain's CDR3 is CASSLTGTSGSNTYNEQFF. The CDR3 DNA reads as TGCGCCAGCAGCCTCACTGGGACTAGCGGGAGTAACACCTACAATGAGCAGTTCTTC. The chain uses TRBV4-1 and TRBJ2-1, with 14 positions matching TRBD2. Looked up from germline, CDR1 is MGHRA and CDR2 is YSYEKL. The CDR3 length is 19 residues. The V and J ends lost 4 bases and 2 bases, in that order; junction bases with no gene match: 10.

This clonotype has ten or more counts. The chain recombines TRBV12-3 or TRBV12-4 with TRBJ2-1, with 10 bases identical to TRBD2. The trim removed 5 bases at V and 9 bases at J, leaving 10 bases unmatched. CDR3 size: 15 residues. The CDR3 region is CASSTSSGSSSEQFF. Here the CDR3 DNA reads TGTGCCAGCAGTACTTCTAGCGGGAGTAGTAGTGAGCAGTTCTTC.